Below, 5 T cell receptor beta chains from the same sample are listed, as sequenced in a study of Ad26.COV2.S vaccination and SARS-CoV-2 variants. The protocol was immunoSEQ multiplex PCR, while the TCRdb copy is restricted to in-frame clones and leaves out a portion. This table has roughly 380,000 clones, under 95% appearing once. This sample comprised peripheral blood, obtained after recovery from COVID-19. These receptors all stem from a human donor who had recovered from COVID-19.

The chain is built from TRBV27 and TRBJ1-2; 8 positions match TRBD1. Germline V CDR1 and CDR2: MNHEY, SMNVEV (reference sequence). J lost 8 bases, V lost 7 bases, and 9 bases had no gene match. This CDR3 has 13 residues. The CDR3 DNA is TGTGCCAGCATGGGGACAGGCCTTGTCGGCTACACCTTC. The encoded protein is CASMGTGLVGYTF.

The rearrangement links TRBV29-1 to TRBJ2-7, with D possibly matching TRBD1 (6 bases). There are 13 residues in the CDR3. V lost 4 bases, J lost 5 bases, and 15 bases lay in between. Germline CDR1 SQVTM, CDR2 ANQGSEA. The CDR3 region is CSVVRRGIDEQYF. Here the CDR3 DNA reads TGCAGCGTTGTGCGCAGGGGAATCGACGAGCAGTACTTC.

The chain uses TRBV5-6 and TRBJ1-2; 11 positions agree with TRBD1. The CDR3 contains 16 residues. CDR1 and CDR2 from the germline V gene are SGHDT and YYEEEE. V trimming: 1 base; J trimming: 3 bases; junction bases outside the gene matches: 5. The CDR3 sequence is CASSLSPGQGDYGYTF. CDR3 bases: TGTGCCAGCAGCTTGTCTCCGGGACAGGGGGACTATGGCTACACCTTC.

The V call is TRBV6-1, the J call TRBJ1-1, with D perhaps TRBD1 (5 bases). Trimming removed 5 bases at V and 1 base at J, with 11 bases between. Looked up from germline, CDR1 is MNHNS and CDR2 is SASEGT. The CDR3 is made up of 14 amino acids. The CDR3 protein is CASSPRTTNTEAFF. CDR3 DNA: TGTGCCAGCAGTCCACGGACAACGAACACTGAAGCTTTCTTT.

The CDR3, as DNA: TGCAGCGCTCACTGGGGAAACACCATATATTTT. As protein: CSAHWGNTIYF. The J gene is TRBJ1-3, the V gene TRBV29-1; D unresolved. In germline, CDR1 is SQVTM, CDR2 ANQGSEA. V lost 7 bases, J lost 4 bases, and 8 bases lay in between. This CDR3 contains 11 residues.